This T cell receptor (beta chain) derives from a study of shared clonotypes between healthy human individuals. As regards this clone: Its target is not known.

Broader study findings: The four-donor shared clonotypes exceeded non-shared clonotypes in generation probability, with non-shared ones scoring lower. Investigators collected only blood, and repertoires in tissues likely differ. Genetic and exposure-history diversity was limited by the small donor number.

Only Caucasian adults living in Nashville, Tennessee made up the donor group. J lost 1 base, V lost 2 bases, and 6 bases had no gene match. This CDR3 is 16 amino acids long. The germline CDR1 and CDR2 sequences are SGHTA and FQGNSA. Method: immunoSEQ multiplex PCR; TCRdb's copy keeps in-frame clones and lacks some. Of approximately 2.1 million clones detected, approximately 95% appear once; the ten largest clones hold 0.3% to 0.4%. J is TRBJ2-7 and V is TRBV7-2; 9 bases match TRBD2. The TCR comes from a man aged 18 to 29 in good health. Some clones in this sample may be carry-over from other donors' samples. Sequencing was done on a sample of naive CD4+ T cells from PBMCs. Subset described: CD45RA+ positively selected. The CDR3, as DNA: TGTGCCAGCAGCTTACCCCCGACTAGCGGATCCTACGAGCAGTACTTC. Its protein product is CASSLPPTSGSYEQYF.